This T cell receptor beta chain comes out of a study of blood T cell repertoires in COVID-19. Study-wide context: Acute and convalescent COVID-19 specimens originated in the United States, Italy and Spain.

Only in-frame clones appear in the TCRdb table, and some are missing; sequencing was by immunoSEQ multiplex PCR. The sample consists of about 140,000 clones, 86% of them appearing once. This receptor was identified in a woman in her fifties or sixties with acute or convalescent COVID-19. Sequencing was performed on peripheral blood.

The CDR3 DNA sequence: TGTGCCAGCAGTTACTCCGGGACAGGGAACGAAAAACTGTTTTTT. The encoded protein is CASSYSGTGNEKLFF. The chain couples TRBV6-5 to TRBJ1-4; 9 bases are shared with TRBD1. This CDR3 is built from 15 residues. Germline trimming cut 0 bases from V and 8 bases from J; bases unmatched to any gene: 4. Germline loops: CDR1 MNHEY, CDR2 SVGAGI.